The text below deals with one TCR beta chain. As yet, its antigen is unknown. The data belong to a study of shared clonotypes between healthy human individuals. Regarding the study as a whole: Generation probabilities of non-shared clonotypes were lower (relative to those shared by all four donors).

Donors, healthy HIV-negative adults, lacked recent acute infections or vaccinations. In the CD4+ fraction, cells were divided into CD45RA+ naive and CD45RA-negative memory subsets. TCRdb's copy holds only in-frame clones and misses some; the assay was immunoSEQ multiplex PCR. The table records some 2,400,000 clones, approximately 96% of them present only once. The CDR3 runs 13 residues. V was cut by 7 bases and J by 9 bases, with 18 bases left in between. The germline V gene has CDR1 MGHDK and CDR2 SYGVNS. The TCR sequence derives from a man aged 18 to 30 in good health. The source material was naive CD4+ T cells sorted from blood. Subset: CD45RA+ positively selected. The chain carries TRBV25-1 and TRBJ2-5; D possibly matches TRBD1 or TRBD2 (6 bases each). CDR3 in DNA: TGTGCCAGCAACGAACAGGGACCGGGGGCCCAGTACTTC. Amino acids: CASNEQGPGAQYF. Full variable domain (outside the CDR3, taken from reference TRBV25-1 and TRBJ2-5): EADIYQTPRYLVIGTGKKITLECSQTMGHDKMYWYQQDPGMELHLIHYSYGVNSTEKGDLSSESTVSRIRTEHFPLTLESARPSHTSQYLCASNEQGPGAQYFGPGTRLLVL.